This T cell receptor beta chain emerged from a study of response to subunit inactivated influenza vaccine. The CDR3 runs to 14 residues. Between the trimmed V and J ends, which lost 8 bases and 5 bases, there was a span of 13 bases. TCRdb re-called the RT-PCR reads through MiXCR, storing one row per CDR3 protein. This table has 500,000 to 550,000 distinct CDR3 sequences, approximately 22% appearing once. At least ten counts were recorded for this clonotype. Another study also made use of these data, one on T cells expressing NK-cell markers. This second study says: What made the TCR beta cDNA was 5'RACE template switching with UMIs.

This chain uses TRBV12-3 or TRBV12-4 with TRBJ1-6; D unclear. Material: CD4+ T cells sorted from PBMCs, obtained 12 days after vaccination. This sequence originates from a man in his fifties who received an inactivated influenza vaccine. DNA for the CDR3: TGTGCCAGCTCCCGCGGAGCTAATAATTCACCCCTCCACTTT. Translation: CASSRGANNSPLHF.